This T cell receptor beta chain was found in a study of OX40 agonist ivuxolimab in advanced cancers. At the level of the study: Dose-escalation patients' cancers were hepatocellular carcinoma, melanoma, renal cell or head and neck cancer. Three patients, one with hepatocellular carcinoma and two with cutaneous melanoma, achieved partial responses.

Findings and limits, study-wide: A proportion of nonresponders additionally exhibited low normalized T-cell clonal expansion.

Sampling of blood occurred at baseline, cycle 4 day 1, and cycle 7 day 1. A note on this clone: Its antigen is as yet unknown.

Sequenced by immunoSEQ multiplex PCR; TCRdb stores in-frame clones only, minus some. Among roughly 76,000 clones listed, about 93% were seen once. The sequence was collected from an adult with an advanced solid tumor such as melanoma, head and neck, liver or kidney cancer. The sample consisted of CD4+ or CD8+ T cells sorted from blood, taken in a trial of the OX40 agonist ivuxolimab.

The CDR3 DNA follows: TGTGCCAGCAGTCCCTGGGCAGGTGAGGGACACTCCTACGAGCAGTACTTC. This translates into CASSPWAGEGHSYEQYF. The V gene is TRBV27, the J gene TRBJ2-7; maybe TRBD1 (6 bases). Deletions cut 5 bases from V and 0 bases from J, with 20 bases between. Germline assignment: CDR1 MNHEY and CDR2 SMNVEV (reference sequence). CDR3 length: 17 amino acids.